This T cell receptor (beta chain) originates from a study of T cells after yellow fever vaccination. There are 15 residues in the CDR3. The V and J ends lost 3 bases and 0 bases respectively, with 12 bases between them. Germline V gives CDR1 SQVTM, CDR2 ANQGSEA. This clonotype was counted between two and nine times. A process of 5'RACE template switching, which added a universal primer site and UMIs, was used to make TCR cDNA. TCRdb ran MiXCR on the 5' RACE reads and lists one entry per CDR3 protein. The sample carries fewer than 650,000 distinct CDR3 sequences, around a fifth recorded once. Sequenced here: PBMCs, sampled less than 25 days after the first yellow fever vaccination. The rearrangement uses TRBV29-1 and TRBJ2-1, with D tentatively TRBD2 (6 bases). The receptor's source is a man aged 18 to 29 who received the YFV17D yellow fever vaccine. This CDR3 is CSVDPDGSSYNEQFF. CDR3 nucleotides: TGCAGCGTTGACCCGGACGGGAGCTCCTACAATGAGCAGTTCTTC.